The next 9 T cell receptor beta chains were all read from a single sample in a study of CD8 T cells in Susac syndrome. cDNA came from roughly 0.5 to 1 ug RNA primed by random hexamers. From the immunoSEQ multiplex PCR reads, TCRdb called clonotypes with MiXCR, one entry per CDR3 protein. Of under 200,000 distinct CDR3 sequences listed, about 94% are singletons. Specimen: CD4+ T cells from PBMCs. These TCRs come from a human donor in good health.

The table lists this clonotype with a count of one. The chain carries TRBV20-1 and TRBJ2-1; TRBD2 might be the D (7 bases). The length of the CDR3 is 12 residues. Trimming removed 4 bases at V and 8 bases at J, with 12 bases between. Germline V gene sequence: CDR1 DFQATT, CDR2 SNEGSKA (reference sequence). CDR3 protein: CSATGGAHEQFF. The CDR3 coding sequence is TGCAGTGCTACTGGGGGGGCCCATGAGCAGTTCTTC.

The CDR3 DNA sequence: TGTGCCAGCAGCCAAGATACTAGCGGGGACGAGACCCAGTACTTC. As protein: CASSQDTSGDETQYF. The chain has TRBV3-1 and TRBJ2-5, with 10 bases aligning to TRBD2. Per the germline V gene, CDR1 is LGHDT and CDR2 is YNNKEL (reference sequence). This CDR3 is 15 amino acids long. The V gene end was trimmed by 0 bases and the J gene end by 5 bases; junction bases not matched to a gene: 3.

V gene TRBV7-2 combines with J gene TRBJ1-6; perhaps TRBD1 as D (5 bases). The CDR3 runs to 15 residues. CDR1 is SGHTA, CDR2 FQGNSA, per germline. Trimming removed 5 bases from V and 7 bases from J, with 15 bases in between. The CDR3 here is CASSPGTGRNSPLHF. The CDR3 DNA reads TGTGCCAGCAGCCCTGGGACGGGGCGGAATTCACCCCTCCACTTT.

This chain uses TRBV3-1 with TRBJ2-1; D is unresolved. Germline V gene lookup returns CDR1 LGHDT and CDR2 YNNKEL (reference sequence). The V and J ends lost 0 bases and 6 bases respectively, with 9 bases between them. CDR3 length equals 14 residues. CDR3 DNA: TGTGCCAGCAGCCAAGAGGCGATTTCCAATGAGCAGTTCTTC. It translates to CASSQEAISNEQFF.

CDR3 DNA: TGTGCCAGCAGCCAAGATCTTAGGTGGTCCAGCACAGATACGCAGTATTTT. Protein sequence: CASSQDLRWSSTDTQYF. V is TRBV14 and J is TRBJ2-3; D gene ambiguous. Germline CDR1 is SGHDN and CDR2 is FVKESK. V dropped 0 bases and J dropped 0 bases, with 13 bases sitting between them. This CDR3 spans 17 amino acids. The whole variable domain, filled in from reference TRBV14 and TRBJ2-3, reads EAGVTQFPSHSVIEKGQTVTLRCDPISGHDNLYWYRRVMGKEIKFLLHFVKESKQDESGMPNNRFLAERTGGTYSTLKVQPAELEDSGVYFCASSQDLRWSSTDTQYFGPGTRLTVL.

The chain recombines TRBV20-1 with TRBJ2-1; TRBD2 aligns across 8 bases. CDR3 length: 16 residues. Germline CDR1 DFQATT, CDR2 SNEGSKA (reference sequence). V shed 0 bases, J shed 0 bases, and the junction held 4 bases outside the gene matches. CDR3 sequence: CSARDSGGSSYNEQFF. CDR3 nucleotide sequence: TGCAGTGCTAGAGATTCGGGGGGGAGCTCCTACAATGAGCAGTTCTTC.

The CDR3, as DNA: TGTGCCTGGAGTGTTGGGGGGGCCGGCGACGAGCAGTACTTC. It encodes CAWSVGGAGDEQYF. V gene TRBV30 combines with J gene TRBJ2-7; weak D call: TRBD2 (7 bases). Germline CDR1 reads GTSNPN; CDR2 reads SVGIG (reference sequence). Trimming pared 0 bases from V and 5 bases from J, leaving 14 bases between. The length of the CDR3 is 14 residues.

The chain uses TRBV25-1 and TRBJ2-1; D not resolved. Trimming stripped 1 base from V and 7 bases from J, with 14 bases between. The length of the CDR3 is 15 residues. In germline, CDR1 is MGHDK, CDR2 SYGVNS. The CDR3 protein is CASSESRGDFNEQFF. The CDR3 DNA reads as TGTGCCAGCAGTGAATCAAGAGGAGACTTTAATGAGCAGTTCTTC.

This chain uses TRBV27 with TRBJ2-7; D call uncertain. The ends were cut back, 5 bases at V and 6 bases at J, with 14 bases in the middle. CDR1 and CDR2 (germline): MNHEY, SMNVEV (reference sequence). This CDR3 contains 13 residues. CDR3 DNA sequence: TGTGCCAGCAGTCCCCAATTACGCGGCGAGCAGTACTTC. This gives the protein CASSPQLRGEQYF.